These T cell receptor beta chains were read from a single sample in a study of early T cells in non-severe SARS-CoV-2 infection. Via MiXCR, TCRdb re-called the 5' RACE reads, giving one row per CDR3 protein. The repertoire consists of 25,000 to 30,000 distinct CDR3 sequences, with around 6.1% occurring once and the leading ten covering 34%. The sample consisted of whole blood, taken at baseline. The receptors were sampled from an adult who was a healthcare worker with PCR-confirmed SARS-CoV-2 infection or an uninfected control (not recorded which). Both conserved end residues are part of each CDR3. A D gene is named only where the DNA matches it firmly. Clone size is given for some rows only: seen once, a few or many times, or a class if the clone is expanded.

j_call clone_size d_call v_call cdr3_aa cdr3_nt
TRBJ1-6 many NA TRBV28 CASSIESYNSPLHF TGTGCCAGCAGTATTGAGTCCTATAATTCACCCCTCCACTTT
TRBJ1-6 many NA TRBV3-1 CASSQLSVYNSPLHF TGTGCCAGCAGCCAACTGTCCGTCTATAATTCACCCCTCCACTTT
TRBJ1-6 many NA TRBV6-5 CASSYSPMNSPLHF TGTGCCAGCAGTTACTCGCCCATGAATTCACCCCTCCACTTT
TRBJ2-3 many NA TRBV11-3 CASSLDREPTDTQYF TGTGCCAGCAGCTTAGATCGTGAACCTACAGATACGCAGTATTTT
TRBJ2-7 many TRBD1 TRBV7-2 CASSPSGTDITYEQYF TGTGCCAGCAGCCCGTCCGGGACAGACATAACCTACGAGCAGTACTTC
TRBJ2-5 NA TRBD2 TRBV9 CASSAGTSGGQETQYF TGTGCCAGCAGCGCCGGGACTAGCGGGGGGCAAGAGACCCAGTACTTC
TRBJ2-2 NA TRBD1 TRBV11-2 CASTLLGTGGTGELFF TGTGCCAGCACGCTATTGGGGACAGGGGGCACCGGGGAGCTGTTTTTT
TRBJ1-2 many TRBD1 TRBV18 CASSPNRGPGYGYTF TGTGCCAGCTCACCCAACAGGGGGCCTGGCTATGGCTACACCTTC
TRBJ2-7 many NA TRBV7-8 CASSRSRDREQYF TGTGCCAGCAGTCGTTCGAGGGATCGCGAGCAGTACTTC
TRBJ2-1 many TRBD1 TRBV6-5 CASSRGQGGYEFF TGTGCCAGCAGCCGAGGACAGGGGGGGTACGAGTTCTTC
TRBJ2-7 NA TRBD2 TRBV5-1 CASSEPGRYEQYF TGCGCCAGCAGCGAACCCGGGAGGTACGAGCAGTACTTC
TRBJ2-5 few NA TRBV5-6 CASSPRRDGETQYF TGTGCCAGCAGCCCCAGGCGGGACGGAGAGACCCAGTACTTC
TRBJ2-1 many NA TRBV29-1 CSVDRSGVVFF TGCAGCGTTGACAGGAGCGGAGTTGTGTTCTTC
TRBJ2-1 many TRBD1 TRBV4-3 CASSQGRGQGRLSYNEQFF TGCGCCAGCAGCCAAGGACGGGGACAGGGCCGTCTCTCCTACAATGAGCAGTTCTTC
TRBJ2-2 NA NA TRBV5-8 CASSAGRTSNTGELFF TGTGCCAGCAGCGCCGGGCGGACTTCGAACACCGGGGAGCTGTTTTTT
TRBJ1-3 many NA TRBV7-2 CASSFGGISGNTIYF TGTGCCAGCAGCTTCGGGGGTATCTCTGGAAACACCATATATTTT
TRBJ2-2 many TRBD1 TRBV6-4 CASSPRGSTNTGELFF TGTGCCAGCAGCCCCAGGGGGTCTACGAACACCGGGGAGCTGTTTTTT
TRBJ2-1 many NA TRBV19 CASSIERGPYNEQFF TGTGCCAGTAGTATAGAGCGGGGACCTTACAATGAGCAGTTCTTC
TRBJ2-3 many NA TRBV20-1 CSARDPTDTQYF TGCAGTGCTAGAGATCCCACAGATACGCAGTATTTT
TRBJ1-4 NA NA TRBV5-5 CASSLGAANEKLFF TGTGCCAGCAGCTTGGGAGCGGCTAATGAAAAACTGTTTTTT
TRBJ1-2 many NA TRBV28 CASSLGGWGTF TGTGCCAGCAGTTTAGGTGGCTGGGGCACCTTC
TRBJ2-1 many TRBD2 TRBV11-2 CASSSGAGGMGNEQFF TGTGCCAGCAGCTCTGGGGCGGGAGGTATGGGGAATGAGCAGTTCTTC
TRBJ2-5 many NA TRBV4-3 CASSQARGTQETQYF TGCGCCAGCAGCCAAGCCCGGGGGACACAAGAGACCCAGTACTTC
TRBJ2-3 many NA TRBV19 CASSISRDPTDTQYF TGTGCCAGTAGTATCTCCCGGGACCCCACAGATACGCAGTATTTT
TRBJ2-2 many NA TRBV20-1 CSAMRGPGELFF TGCAGTGCAATGAGGGGCCCCGGGGAGCTGTTTTTT
TRBJ2-1 many NA TRBV7-2 CASSLAHIRTYNEQFF TGTGCCAGCAGCTTAGCACACATAAGAACTTACAATGAGCAGTTCTTC
TRBJ2-7 many TRBD2 TRBV28 CASRTPGRREQYF TGTGCCAGCAGGACCCCCGGGAGGCGCGAGCAGTACTTC
TRBJ2-3 many TRBD1 TRBV7-6 CASSKGALGTDTQYF TGTGCCAGCAGTAAGGGGGCGTTGGGCACAGATACGCAGTATTTT
TRBJ2-2 many TRBD2 TRBV9 CASSPLREARGTGELFF TGTGCCAGCAGCCCTCTCCGGGAGGCCCGGGGCACCGGGGAGCTGTTTTTT
TRBJ2-5 few TRBD1 TRBV30 CAWSAGGETQYF TGTGCCTGGAGTGCAGGGGGCGAGACCCAGTACTTC
TRBJ1-1 many TRBD1 TRBV18 CASVQNRGTANTEAFF TGTGCCAGCGTACAAAACCGGGGGACAGCGAACACTGAAGCTTTCTTT
TRBJ2-3 many NA TRBV12-3/TRBV12-4 CASRTADTQYF TGTGCCAGCAGAACAGCAGATACGCAGTATTTT
TRBJ1-1 many TRBD1 TRBV7-2 CASSLDGQGDTEAFF TGTGCCAGCAGCTTAGACGGACAGGGGGACACTGAAGCTTTCTTT
TRBJ2-3 many NA TRBV2 CASSVRIAPSTDTQYF TGTGCCAGCAGTGTGAGGATAGCTCCTAGCACAGATACGCAGTATTTT
TRBJ2-3 NA TRBD2 TRBV7-9 CASSSPSGRYTASTDTQYF TGTGCCAGCAGCTCCCCTAGCGGGAGGTACACGGCTAGCACAGATACGCAGTATTTT
TRBJ2-5 many NA TRBV7-8 CASSFNQETQYF TGTGCCAGCAGCTTTAATCAAGAGACCCAGTACTTC
TRBJ2-3 NA NA TRBV7-2 CASSSGSYPGTDTQYF TGTGCCAGCAGCTCAGGTAGCTATCCTGGCACAGATACGCAGTATTTT
TRBJ1-1 many NA TRBV12-3/TRBV12-4 CASSLEFQREGTEAFF TGTGCCAGCAGTTTAGAGTTCCAGAGGGAGGGCACTGAAGCTTTCTTT
TRBJ1-2 many TRBD1 TRBV27 CASSPDRGYGYTF TGTGCCAGCAGTCCGGACAGGGGCTATGGCTACACCTTC
TRBJ2-1 NA TRBD2 TRBV29-1 CSVEGLAGFLNEQFF TGCAGCGTCGAAGGACTAGCGGGCTTCCTCAATGAGCAGTTCTTC
TRBJ2-2 NA TRBD1 TRBV7-6 CASSVGTGGDTGELFF TGTGCCAGCAGCGTCGGGACAGGGGGCGACACCGGGGAGCTGTTTTTT
TRBJ2-2 many NA TRBV7-9 CASSSSAGGTNTGELFF TGTGCCAGCAGCTCGTCAGCTGGCGGGACAAACACCGGGGAGCTGTTTTTT
TRBJ2-1 many TRBD2 TRBV6-6 CASSHGTSGKNEQFF TGTGCCAGCAGTCACGGGACTAGCGGGAAGAATGAGCAGTTCTTC
TRBJ2-3 many NA TRBV30 CAWRGTSDTQYF TGTGCCTGGAGGGGGACATCAGATACGCAGTATTTT
TRBJ1-2 many NA TRBV6-2/TRBV6-3 CASSRDGRSNYGYTF TGTGCCAGCAGCCGGGACGGACGATCTAACTATGGCTACACCTTC
TRBJ2-7 NA TRBD2 TRBV18 CASPPPLISGAYEQYF TGTGCCAGCCCACCACCGTTAATTAGCGGGGCCTACGAGCAGTACTTC
TRBJ2-1 few TRBD2 TRBV7-3 CASSSSGSNLNEQFF TGTGCCAGCAGCTCTAGCGGTTCTAACCTCAATGAGCAGTTCTTC
TRBJ2-1 NA TRBD2 TRBV14 CASNPAGARYNEQFF TGTGCCAGCAACCCAGCGGGAGCACGGTACAATGAGCAGTTCTTC
TRBJ2-3 many NA TRBV11-2 CASSFGYRSTDTQYF TGTGCCAGCAGCTTTGGTTACAGGAGCACAGATACGCAGTATTTT
TRBJ2-1 many TRBD2 TRBV7-9 CASSLTSGWDEQFF TGTGCCAGCAGCTTAACTAGCGGGTGGGATGAGCAGTTCTTC
TRBJ2-3 NA NA TRBV7-9 CASTSRDLSTDTQYF TGTGCCAGCACCTCCCGGGATCTTAGCACAGATACGCAGTATTTT
TRBJ2-2 many NA TRBV11-3 CASSFPELATRRGELFF TGTGCCAGCAGCTTCCCTGAATTGGCTACGAGAAGGGGGGAGCTGTTTTTT
TRBJ2-3 many NA TRBV10-1 CASSDSTDTQYF TGCGCCAGCAGTGATAGCACAGATACGCAGTATTTT
TRBJ2-5 NA NA TRBV19 CASSIIWGTETQYF TGTGCCAGTAGTATTATTTGGGGGACCGAGACCCAGTACTTC
TRBJ1-1 many NA TRBV6-5 CASSSVFPVTEAFF TGTGCCAGCAGCTCCGTCTTCCCTGTCACTGAAGCTTTCTTT
TRBJ1-5 many NA TRBV5-6 CASSTDQGQPQHF TGTGCCAGCAGCACGGATCAGGGGCAGCCCCAGCATTTT
TRBJ2-4 many TRBD1 TRBV20-1 CSAWTGANIQYF TGCAGTGCTTGGACAGGGGCTAACATTCAGTACTTC
TRBJ2-3 NA NA TRBV7-2 CASSPHAASTDTQYF TGTGCCAGCAGCCCCCACGCGGCTAGCACAGATACGCAGTATTTT
TRBJ1-1 many TRBD1 TRBV12-3/TRBV12-4 CASSSEQGTRAFF TGTGCCAGCAGTTCCGAACAGGGGACGAGGGCTTTCTTT